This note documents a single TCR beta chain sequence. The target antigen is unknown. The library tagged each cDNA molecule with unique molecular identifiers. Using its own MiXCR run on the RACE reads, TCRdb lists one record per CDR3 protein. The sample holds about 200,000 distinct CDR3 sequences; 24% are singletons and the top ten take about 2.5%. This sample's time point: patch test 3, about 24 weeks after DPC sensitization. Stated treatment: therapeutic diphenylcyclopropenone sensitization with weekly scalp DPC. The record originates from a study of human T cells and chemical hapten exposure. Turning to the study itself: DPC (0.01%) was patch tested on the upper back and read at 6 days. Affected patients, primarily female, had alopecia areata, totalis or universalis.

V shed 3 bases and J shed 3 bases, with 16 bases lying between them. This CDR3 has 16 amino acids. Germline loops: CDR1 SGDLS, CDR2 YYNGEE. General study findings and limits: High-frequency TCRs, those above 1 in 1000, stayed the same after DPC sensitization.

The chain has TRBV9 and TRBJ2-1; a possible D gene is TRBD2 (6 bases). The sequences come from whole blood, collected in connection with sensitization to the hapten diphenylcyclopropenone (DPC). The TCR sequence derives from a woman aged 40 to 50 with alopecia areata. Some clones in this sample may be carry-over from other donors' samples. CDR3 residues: CASSAPTGLLYNEQFF. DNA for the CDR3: TGTGCCAGCAGCGCCCCAACAGGACTACTCTACAATGAGCAGTTCTTC.